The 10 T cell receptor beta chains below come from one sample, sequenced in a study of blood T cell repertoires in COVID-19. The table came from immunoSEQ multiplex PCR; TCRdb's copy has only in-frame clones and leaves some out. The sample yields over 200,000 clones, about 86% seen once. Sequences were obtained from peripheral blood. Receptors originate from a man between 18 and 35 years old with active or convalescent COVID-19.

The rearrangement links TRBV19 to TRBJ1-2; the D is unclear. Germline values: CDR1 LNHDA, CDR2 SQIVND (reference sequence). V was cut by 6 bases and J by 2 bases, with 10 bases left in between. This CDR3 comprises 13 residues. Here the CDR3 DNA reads TGTGCCAGTAGATACGACGGGAACTATGGCTACACCTTC. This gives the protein CASRYDGNYGYTF.

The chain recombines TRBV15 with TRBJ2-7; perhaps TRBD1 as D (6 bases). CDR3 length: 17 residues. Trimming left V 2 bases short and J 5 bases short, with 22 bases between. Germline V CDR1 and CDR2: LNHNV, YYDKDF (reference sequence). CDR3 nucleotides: TGTGCCACCAGCAGACCAGGTACAGGGTATCGGGCTGACGAGCAGTACTTC. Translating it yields CATSRPGTGYRADEQYF.

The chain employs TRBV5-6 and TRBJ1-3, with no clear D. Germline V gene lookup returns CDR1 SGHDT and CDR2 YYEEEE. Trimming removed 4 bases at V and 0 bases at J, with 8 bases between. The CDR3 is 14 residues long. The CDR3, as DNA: TGTGCCAGCAGCCTAGTGAGCTCTGGAAACACCATATATTTT. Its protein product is CASSLVSSGNTIYF.

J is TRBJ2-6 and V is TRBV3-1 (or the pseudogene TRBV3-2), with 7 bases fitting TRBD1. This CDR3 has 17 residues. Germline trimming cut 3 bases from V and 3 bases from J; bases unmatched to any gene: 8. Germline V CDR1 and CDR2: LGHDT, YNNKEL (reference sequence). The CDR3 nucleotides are TGTGCCAGCAGCCAGGAGACAGGGATGGTTGGGGCCAACGTCCTGACTTTC. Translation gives CASSQETGMVGANVLTF.

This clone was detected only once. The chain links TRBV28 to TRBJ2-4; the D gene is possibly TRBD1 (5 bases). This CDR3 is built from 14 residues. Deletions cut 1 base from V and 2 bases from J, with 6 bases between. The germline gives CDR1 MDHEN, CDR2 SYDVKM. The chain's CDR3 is CASSLSGSKNIQYF. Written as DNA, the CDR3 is TGTGCCAGCAGTTTATCAGGGTCCAAAAACATTCAGTACTTC. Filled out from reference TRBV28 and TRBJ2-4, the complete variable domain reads DVKVTQSSRYLVKRTGEKVFLECVQDMDHENMFWYRQDPGLGLRLIYFSYDVKMKEKGDIPEGYSVSREKKERFSLILESASTNQTSMYLCASSLSGSKNIQYFGAGTRLSVL.

This CDR3 reads CASSSSGTREPQHF. In DNA, the CDR3 is TGTGCCAGCAGTTCGTCAGGGACACGGGAGCCCCAGCATTTT. The chain combines TRBV28 with TRBJ1-5; D possibly corresponds to TRBD1 (6 bases). The V end lost 4 bases, the J end lost 8 bases, and 15 bases lay between the germline ends. This CDR3 has 14 amino acids. Germline lookup yields CDR1 MDHEN and CDR2 SYDVKM. Together with reference TRBV28 and TRBJ1-5, the CDR3 gives the full variable domain: DVKVTQSSRYLVKRTGEKVFLECVQDMDHENMFWYRQDPGLGLRLIYFSYDVKMKEKGDIPEGYSVSREKKERFSLILESASTNQTSMYLCASSSSGTREPQHFGDGTRLSIL.

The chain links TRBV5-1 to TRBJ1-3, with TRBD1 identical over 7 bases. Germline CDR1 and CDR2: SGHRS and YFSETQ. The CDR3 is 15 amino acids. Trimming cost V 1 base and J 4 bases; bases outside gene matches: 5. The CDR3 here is CASSLSGTVGNTIYF. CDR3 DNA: TGCGCCAGCAGCTTGTCAGGGACAGTAGGAAACACCATATATTTT.

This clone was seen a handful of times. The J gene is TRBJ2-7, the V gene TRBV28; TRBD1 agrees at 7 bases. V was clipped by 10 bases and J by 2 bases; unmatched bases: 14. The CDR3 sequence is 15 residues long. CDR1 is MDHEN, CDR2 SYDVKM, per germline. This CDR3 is CATILQTGIPYEQYF. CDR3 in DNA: TGTGCCACCATACTACAGACAGGGATTCCCTACGAGCAGTACTTC.

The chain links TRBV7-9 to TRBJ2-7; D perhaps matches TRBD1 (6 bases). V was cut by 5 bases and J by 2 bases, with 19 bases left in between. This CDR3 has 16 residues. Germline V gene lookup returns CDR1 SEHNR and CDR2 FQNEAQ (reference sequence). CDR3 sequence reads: CASSPLRGNSPYEQYF. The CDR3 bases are TGTGCCAGCAGCCCTCTAAGGGGGAATTCGCCCTACGAGCAGTACTTC. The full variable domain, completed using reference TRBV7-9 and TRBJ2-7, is DTGVSQNPRHKITKRGQNVTFRCDPISEHNRLYWYRQTLGQGPEFLTYFQNEAQLEKSRLLSDRFSAERPKGSFSTLEIQRTEQGDSAMYLCASSPLRGNSPYEQYFGPGTRLTVT.

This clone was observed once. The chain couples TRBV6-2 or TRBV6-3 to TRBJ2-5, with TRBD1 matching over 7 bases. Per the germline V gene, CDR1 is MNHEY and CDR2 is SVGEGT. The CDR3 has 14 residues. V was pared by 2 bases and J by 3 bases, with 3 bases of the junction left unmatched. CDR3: CASSYQGQKETQYF. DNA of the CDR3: TGTGCCAGCAGTTACCAGGGACAGAAAGAGACCCAGTACTTC.